One sample yielded the 3 T cell receptor beta chains listed below, sequenced in a study of CD8+ T cells in alopecia areata. Treatment noted: oral pan-JAK inhibitor, 5-10 mg twice daily. cDNA prepared by RNA extraction and subsequent reverse transcription served as the template for sequencing. Profiling relied on immunoSEQ multiplex PCR, and the TCRdb table lists in-frame clones only, not all of them. Of about 140,000 clones listed, around 82% were seen once; the top ten hold 25%. The source material was CD8+ T cells sorted from blood, sampled at week 4, from a patient treated with tofacitinib. The receptors were gathered from a human donor with alopecia areata.

V is TRBV13 and J is TRBJ2-5, with 9 bases identical to TRBD2. The CDR3 consists of 16 residues. Germline CDR1 is PRHDT and CDR2 is FYEKMQ (reference sequence). V lost 3 bases, J lost 5 bases, and 10 bases stayed unmatched. CDR3 DNA: TGTGCCAGCAGCTTGTTAGCGGGGGCGTCCCCGGAGACCCAGTACTTC. Translating gives CASSLLAGASPETQYF.

This clone was seen a few times. This chain links TRBV23-1 with TRBJ2-7; D remains ambiguous. TRBV23-1 is designated an ORF whose function remains uncertain. The CDR3 has 18 amino acids. The V and J ends lost 6 bases and 2 bases respectively, with 26 bases between them. Here the CDR3 reads CASRHPHVNTSITYEQYF. Here the CDR3 DNA reads TGCGCCAGCAGGCACCCCCACGTCAACACCAGTATTACCTACGAGCAGTACTTC.

The chain couples TRBV7-3 to TRBJ2-5; 8 bases line up with TRBD1. CDR1 and CDR2 (germline): SGHTA, FQGTGA. V gave up 5 bases and J gave up 4 bases; unmatched junction bases: 12. The CDR3 covers 16 residues. The CDR3 DNA follows: TGTGCCAGCAGCCCCGGGAACAGGGGGGACGGAGAGACCCAGTACTTC. Residues: CASSPGNRGDGETQYF.